These T cell receptor beta chains were read from a single sample in a study of blood T cells in healthy people across ages. TCRdb processed the 5' RACE reads anew with MiXCR; each CDR3 protein has one entry. The table has around 1,800,000 distinct CDR3 sequences, about two fifths seen once. Sequences were obtained from blood. Receptors originate from a human donor in good health. The CDR3 runs from the conserved cysteine through the conserved F or W. A D gene is named only where the DNA matches it firmly. Size is stated for part of the rows, as once, few or many counts, or as a class when the clone is expanded.

CDR3,DNA,J,length,D,V,size
CSAGGLYTGELFF,TGCAGTGCCGGGGGGTTGTACACCGGGGAGCTGTTTTTT,TRBJ2-2,13,TRBD2,TRBV20-1,-
CASSQDLGQGRNEQYF,TGCGCCAGCAGCCAAGATTTAGGACAGGGACGCAACGAGCAGTACTTC,TRBJ2-7,16,TRBD1,TRBV4-3,few
CASSQPRGQQETQYF,TGTGCCAGCAGCCAGCCCCGGGGACAGCAAGAGACCCAGTACTTC,TRBJ2-5,15,TRBD1,TRBV14,-
CASSEYLSGGAFVETQYF,TGTGCCAGCAGTGAATATCTCAGCGGGGGGGCCTTTGTAGAGACCCAGTACTTC,TRBJ2-5,18,TRBD2,TRBV25-1,-
CASSLVGWELFF,TGTGCCAGCAGTTTAGTGGGGTGGGAGCTGTTTTTT,TRBJ2-2,12,-,TRBV12-3/TRBV12-4,-
CAITGDSGNTIYF,TGTGCCATCACGGGTGACTCTGGAAACACCATATATTTT,TRBJ1-3,13,-,TRBV10-3,-
CSARGLAGGALETQYF,TGCAGTGCTAGAGGACTAGCGGGGGGAGCTTTAGAGACCCAGTACTTC,TRBJ2-5,16,TRBD2,TRBV20-1,-
CASMRLAATGELFF,TGTGCCAGCATGAGACTAGCGGCTACCGGGGAGCTGTTTTTT,TRBJ2-2,14,TRBD2,TRBV7-2,once
CASSPPGNLNQPQHF,TGTGCCAGCAGCCCTCCCGGAAACCTCAATCAGCCCCAGCATTTT,TRBJ1-5,15,-,TRBV7-2,few
CASRSLKEGRGGYTF,TGTGCCAGCAGAAGCTTAAAAGAGGGGCGAGGAGGCTACACCTTC,TRBJ1-2,15,-,TRBV7-9,-
CASSKKGAGYSNQPQHF,TGTGCCAGCAGCAAAAAGGGGGCAGGTTATAGCAATCAGCCCCAGCATTTT,TRBJ1-5,17,TRBD1,TRBV13,-
CASSLTTTGLTYEQYF,TGCGCCAGCAGCTTAACCACAACAGGGCTGACCTACGAGCAGTACTTC,TRBJ2-7,16,-,TRBV5-1,few
CSASLGTGEGYTF,TGCAGTGCTAGTCTGGGGACAGGGGAAGGCTACACCTTC,TRBJ1-2,13,TRBD1,TRBV20-1,-
CASSLRDRLNEQFF,TGCGCCAGCAGCCTCCGGGACAGGTTAAATGAGCAGTTCTTC,TRBJ2-1,14,TRBD1,TRBV5-1,-
CASSLGGTGQPQHF,TGTGCCAGCAGTTTAGGTGGGACTGGTCAGCCCCAGCATTTT,TRBJ1-5,14,-,TRBV12-3/TRBV12-4,-
CASSQLRADIQYF,TGTGCCAGCAGCCAACTCCGCGCGGACATTCAGTACTTC,TRBJ2-4,13,-,TRBV13,-
CAISESSAGQFF,TGTGCCATCAGTGAATCCAGCGCGGGGCAGTTCTTC,TRBJ2-1,12,-,TRBV10-3,-
CASSQWGRTGQPQHF,TGTGCCAGCAGCCAATGGGGCCGCACCGGTCAGCCCCAGCATTTT,TRBJ1-5,15,-,TRBV4-2,-
CASSYSLRQGETEAFF,TGTGCCAGCAGTTACTCGTTGCGACAGGGAGAGACTGAAGCTTTCTTT,TRBJ1-1,16,TRBD1,TRBV6-6,-
CAGSSDSRGWGYTF,TGTGCCGGCAGTTCCGACTCGAGGGGTTGGGGCTACACCTTC,TRBJ1-2,14,-,TRBV6-5,few
CASKRGTGSYEQYF,TGTGCCAGCAAGCGGGGGACAGGTTCATACGAGCAGTACTTC,TRBJ2-7,14,-,TRBV6-2/TRBV6-3,few
CASSRQPKNIQYF,TGTGCCAGCAGTCGACAGCCCAAAAACATTCAGTACTTC,TRBJ2-4,13,-,TRBV6-5,-
CASSKRTGELFF,TGTGCCAGCAGTAAGAGGACCGGGGAGCTGTTTTTT,TRBJ2-2,12,-,TRBV2,-
CASSQWSSGANVLTF,TGTGCCAGCAGCCAATGGTCCTCTGGGGCCAACGTCCTGACTTTC,TRBJ2-6,15,-,TRBV3-1,-
CASSFSGTGESPLHF,TGCGCCAGCAGCTTTTCCGGGACAGGGGAGTCACCCCTCCACTTT,TRBJ1-6,15,TRBD1,TRBV5-1,few
CASSQLRDGSEQFF,TGCGCCAGCAGCCAACTCCGAGACGGAAGTGAGCAGTTCTTC,TRBJ2-1,14,-,TRBV4-3,few
CASSYGTDTDGEQYF,TGTGCCAGCAGTTACGGGACAGACACGGATGGCGAGCAGTACTTC,TRBJ2-7,15,TRBD1,TRBV6-2/TRBV6-3,few
CASRPVPGQGTAYGYTF,TGTGCCAGCAGACCCGTGCCGGGACAGGGGACCGCATATGGCTACACCTTC,TRBJ1-2,17,TRBD1,TRBV27,-